The 14 T cell receptor beta chains given below trace back to one sample, sequenced in a study of blood T cell repertoires in COVID-19. The repertoire was sequenced with immunoSEQ multiplex PCR; TCRdb's copy has only in-frame clones and lacks some. This sample has almost 250,000 clones, with around 89% found just once. Sequenced: PBMCs or T cells enriched from blood (not recorded which). The receptors originated from a woman aged 25-40 years who had recovered from COVID-19.

The DNA of the CDR3 is TGCAGCGTCCCGGGGGACACCGGGGAGCTGTTTTTT. Translating gives CSVPGDTGELFF. The V gene is TRBV29-1, the J gene TRBJ2-2; the D gene is possibly TRBD2 (6 bases). V was trimmed by 6 bases and J by 3 bases, leaving 8 bases between them. The germline V gene has CDR1 SQVTM and CDR2 ANQGSEA. The CDR3 is 12 residues long.

J is TRBJ1-1 and V is TRBV4-1; D remains ambiguous. The CDR3 has 15 amino acids. Germline CDR1 MGHRA, CDR2 YSYEKL. Deletions cut 1 base from V and 0 bases from J, with 9 bases between. As DNA, the CDR3 is TGCGCCAGCAGCCAAGCCCTCCCCCTGAACACTGAAGCTTTCTTT. Amino acids: CASSQALPLNTEAFF.

The CDR3 is CASSLYGDSYEQYF. In nucleotides, the CDR3 is TGTGCCAGCAGCTTGTACGGGGATTCCTACGAGCAGTACTTC. The V call is TRBV5-4, the J call TRBJ2-7, with D perhaps matching TRBD2 (5 bases). The germline V gene has CDR1 SGHNT and CDR2 YYREEE (reference sequence). The V and J ends lost 1 base and 1 base respectively, with 9 bases between them. The CDR3 covers 14 residues.

Of note for this clone: The junction shows a germline mismatch at one end, possibly a read error. The chain carries TRBV7-7 and TRBJ2-3, with 11 positions matching TRBD1. The germline gives CDR1 SSHAT, CDR2 FNYEAQ (reference sequence). This CDR3 spans 15 amino acids. The CDR3 reads CASSPGTGGADTQYF. CDR3 coding DNA: TGTGCTAGCAGCCCTGGGACAGGGGGAGCAGATACGCAGTATTTT.

In DNA form, the CDR3 reads TGTGCCAGCAGTTTAACGGGAAAGAATGAGCAGTTCTTC. It translates to CASSLTGKNEQFF. The V and J genes are TRBV28 and TRBJ2-1; TRBD2 is a possible D gene (5 bases). The germline V gene encodes CDR1 MDHEN and CDR2 SYDVKM. Trimming removed 2 bases from V and 7 bases from J, with 9 bases in between. The CDR3 has 13 amino acids.

The V and J genes are TRBV3-1 (or the pseudogene TRBV3-2) and TRBJ2-2; 9 bases line up with TRBD1. Germline-derived CDR1 and CDR2 are LGHDT and YNNKEL (reference sequence). The V gene end was trimmed by 3 bases and the J gene end by 7 bases; junction bases not matched to a gene: 6. The CDR3 consists of 15 residues. The CDR3 DNA sequence: TGTGCCAGCAGCCATCCGGGACAGGGAAGCGGGGAGCTGTTTTTT. Translating it yields CASSHPGQGSGELFF.

The V and J genes are TRBV5-1 and TRBJ1-2, with D maybe TRBD1 (5 bases). Germline CDR1 reads SGHRS; CDR2 reads YFSETQ. The CDR3 covers 16 residues. V was pared by 0 bases and J by 0 bases, with 12 bases between. CDR3 nucleotide sequence: TGCGCCAGCAGCTTGGCAGGGATGGCTCCTAACTATGGCTACACCTTC. Translation: CASSLAGMAPNYGYTF.

The chain recombines TRBV29-1 with TRBJ2-7, with 8 bases fitting TRBD2. There are 11 residues in the CDR3. Germline CDR1 and CDR2: SQVTM and ANQGSEA. V was clipped by 5 bases and J by 5 bases; unmatched bases: 2. CDR3 in DNA: TGCAGCGTTCGGACTAGCAACGAGCAGTACTTC. Amino acid sequence: CSVRTSNEQYF.

The gene calls are TRBV30 and TRBJ1-1, with 11 bases aligning to TRBD1. The CDR3 is made up of 13 amino acids. Per the germline V gene, CDR1 is GTSNPN and CDR2 is SVGIG (reference sequence). The trim removed 5 bases at V and 8 bases at J, leaving 7 bases unmatched. As DNA, the CDR3 is TGTGCCTGGGGACAGGGGGCGGCGTTGGAAGCTTTCTTT. Its translation is CAWGQGAALEAFF.

The V and J genes are TRBV5-5 and TRBJ2-5, with 9 bases matching TRBD1. The CDR3 runs 16 residues. Looked up from germline, CDR1 is SGHKS and CDR2 is YYEKEE (reference sequence). The ends lost 1 base at V and 4 bases at J; junction bases unmatched: 8. The CDR3 coding sequence is TGTGCCAGCAGCTTGTCCGGGGGACAGGGAGGAGAGACCCAGTACTTC. It yields the protein CASSLSGGQGGETQYF. The variable domain in full, completed from reference TRBV5-5 and TRBJ2-5, reads DAGVTQSPTHLIKTRGQQVTLRCSPISGHKSVSWYQQVLGQGPQFIFQYYEKEERGRGNFPDRFSARQFPNYSSELNVNALLLGDSALYLCASSLSGGQGGETQYFGPGTRLLVL.

V gene TRBV7-9 combines with J gene TRBJ2-3; TRBD2 matches at 8 bases. This CDR3 has 17 residues. The J segment lost 2 bases and the V segment lost 0 bases, leaving 7 bases of the junction unmatched. Germline loops: CDR1 SEHNR, CDR2 FQNEAQ (reference sequence). The CDR3 is CASSLARIAGPTDTQYF. CDR3 DNA sequence: TGTGCCAGCAGCTTAGCCCGAATAGCGGGACCCACAGATACGCAGTATTTT.

This chain joins TRBV9 and TRBJ2-3; 8 bases match TRBD2. The germline CDR1 and CDR2 sequences are SGDLS and YYNGEE. V dropped 4 bases and J dropped 2; count of bases not matched to a gene: 9. This CDR3 has 16 amino acids. This CDR3 reads CASSPPSGRDTDTQYF. CDR3 DNA sequence: TGTGCCAGCAGCCCTCCGAGCGGGAGAGACACAGATACGCAGTATTTT.

Note on this clone: The same CDR3 also results from other DNA sequences found in this sample. The chain couples TRBV28 to TRBJ2-3, with 12 nucleotides matching TRBD2. This CDR3 is 16 amino acids long. After removal of 5 bases from V and 3 bases from J, the junction contained 6 bases not matched to a gene. CDR1 is MDHEN and CDR2 is SYDVKM in the germline V gene. The CDR3 nucleotides read TGTGCCAGCAGTCCCCCCGGGACTAGCGGGACAGATACGCAGTATTTT. Translating it yields CASSPPGTSGTDTQYF.

There are a few counts of this clone. CDR3 DNA: TGTGCCAGCAGTCCACAGGGAAGGAGGGAAAAACTGTTTTTT. Residues: CASSPQGRREKLFF. The chain links TRBV28 to TRBJ1-4; TRBD1 is a possible D gene (6 bases). CDR3 length equals 14 residues. The V gene lost 5 bases and the J gene lost 8 bases, with 15 bases spanning the gap. Germline V gene lookup returns CDR1 MDHEN and CDR2 SYDVKM.